These T cell receptor beta chains were read from a single sample in a study of blood T cell repertoires in COVID-19. This table comes from immunoSEQ multiplex PCR, and its TCRdb copy is limited to in-frame clones, with some not included. There are some 97,000 clones in the sample; roughly 89% occur only once, and around 6% lies in the top ten. The sequencing input was peripheral blood. These receptors all stem from an older man with acute or convalescent COVID-19. Each CDR3 is given without its conserved first and last residue. Some rows have no size entry. The others give once, few or many, or a class for an expanded clone.

>NA|TRBV18|12
ASSPSPYNSPLH
>NA|TRBV3-1/TRBV3-2|12
ASSHSDRYTEAF
>NA|TRBV29-1|12
SGSRVIINTEAF
>NA|TRBV27|12
ASKLGGSREKLF
>NA|TRBV7-6|9
ASSPDSRAF
>NA|TRBV10-3|13
AISEAGGVSYEQY
>NA|TRBV6-1|13
ASSDRGRAADTQY
>NA|TRBV28|13
ASSFGGSFYNEQF
>NA|TRBV7-2|13
ASSRGQLSGNTIY
>NA|TRBV13|13
ASSLGSLAGGEQY
>NA|TRBV18|13
ASSPYEQAFYEQY
>NA|TRBV5-4|12
ASSLGGRNEKLF
>NA|TRBV19|12
ASSILMGDQPQH
>NA|TRBV18|15
ASSPWTSSSSYNEQF
>NA|TRBV13|12
ASSPRTGSYEQY
>NA|TRBV28|14
ASRSRQGAFDQPQH
>NA|TRBV6-1|16
ASSEAGGRERWGETQY
>NA|TRBV2|12
ASRGDGPSYEQY
>NA|TRBV28|12
ASSLGALNQPQH
>NA|TRBV11-2|12
ASSSGLAGNEQF
>NA|TRBV29-1|13
SVAKGSTGASGYT
>NA|TRBV13|13
ASSGGRLAGGEQY
>NA|TRBV20-1|9
SARENYGYT
>NA|TRBV5-1|13
ASSLVRGIDNEQF
>NA|TRBV5-1|14
ASSSGLAGVTGELF
>NA|TRBV27|13
ASFLTSGTNNEQF
>NA|TRBV19|14
ASTTGEGMWGYGYT
>NA|TRBV7-9|13
ASSLTGALNTEAF
>NA|TRBV11-2|13
ASSSAGVGDNEQF
>NA|TRBV20-1|8
SARDQAQY
>NA|TRBV6-4|13
ASSDSGRENTEAF
>NA|TRBV12-3/TRBV12-4|11
ASSTGMNTEAF
>NA|TRBV12-5|12
ASGTIAGDYEQY
>NA|TRBV6-1|14
ASSARDITYRTEAF
>NA|TRBV6-2/TRBV6-3|17
ASSTAGTSGRAGAGELF
>NA|TRBV2|15
ASRRGPGPYSNQPQH
>NA|TRBV6-2/TRBV6-3|15
ASSYGTSGYSTDTQY
>NA|TRBV6-5|12
ASSYKQGSYEQY
>NA|TRBV28|14
ASSFSSEYSTDTQY
>NA|TRBV11-3|10
ASSFSSYEQY
>NA|TRBV5-1|16
ASSQSHGRRTGDYGYT
>NA|TRBV29-1|12
SVVLRQGPDTQY
>NA|TRBV19|13
ASSILGQVNTEAF
>NA|TRBV10-1|10
ASSESGGPQH
>NA|TRBV10-2|13
ASSEPPGQGNGYT
>NA|TRBV10-2|14
ASRAGQGPNTGELF
>NA|TRBV11-2|13
ASSLGTGGAYGYT
>NA|TRBV6-5|14
ASSYSILGQYYEQY
>NA|TRBV12-3/TRBV12-4|11
ASSETGVQPQH
>NA|TRBV4-1|13
ASSQVPVMNTEAF
>NA|TRBV7-2|13
ASSPGGRYNQPQH
>once|TRBV28|12
ASSDTAELYEQY
>NA|TRBV9|13
ASSVGGTGSYEQY
>NA|TRBV7-2|13
ASSNQGQGVTEAF
>NA|TRBV10-3|14
AISESVPIAYNEQF